The 31 T cell receptor beta chains presented below share a single source sample, sequenced in a study of T-cell memory formation after mild COVID-19. TCRdb re-analysed the 5' RACE reads in MiXCR, keeping a single row per CDR3 protein. The table includes 92,000 or so distinct CDR3 sequences, about 14% detected once. The sample was PBMCs or a T cell subset sorted from them (not recorded which). These receptors were obtained from a man younger than 35 who had mild COVID-19 (a few samples of this study predate the infection). Cell type and time point are not known.

This clonotype has a handful of counts. The gene calls are TRBV20-1 and TRBJ2-3; TRBD2 matches at 9 bases. This CDR3 is built from 17 residues. Per germline, CDR1 DFQATT and CDR2 SNEGSKA (reference sequence). V lost 5 bases to trimming and J lost 2 bases; unmatched junction nucleotides: 14. In DNA, the CDR3 is TGCAGTGCTTCTACTGGGGGACTAGCAGTTATCACAGATACGCAGTATTTT. This encodes CSASTGGLAVITDTQYF.

V gene TRBV30 combines with J gene TRBJ1-5; TRBD1 is a possible D gene (6 bases). The V and J ends lost 2 bases and 7 bases respectively, with 12 bases between them. Germline V CDR1 and CDR2: GTSNPN, SVGIG (reference sequence). The CDR3 consists of 13 residues. The chain's CDR3 is CAWSSTGRQPQHF. The CDR3 DNA sequence: TGTGCCTGGAGTTCTACAGGGCGCCAGCCCCAGCATTTT. Full variable domain (rest looked up from reference TRBV30 and TRBJ1-5): SQTIHQWPATLVQPVGSPLSLECTVEGTSNPNLYWYRQAAGRGLQLLFYSVGIGQISSEVPQNLSASRPQDRQFILSSKKLLLSDSGFYLCAWSSTGRQPQHFGDGTRLSIL.

V usage is TRBV4-1 and J usage is TRBJ2-5, with D perhaps matching TRBD2 (6 bases). The V gene lost 1 base and the J gene lost 4 bases, with 19 bases spanning the gap. Per germline, CDR1 MGHRA and CDR2 YSYEKL. This CDR3 is built from 17 residues. Written as DNA, the CDR3 is TGCGCCAGCAGCCAAGCCAGCGGGTTCCCGCCGGGAGAGACCCAGTACTTC. Protein sequence: CASSQASGFPPGETQYF.

This chain joins TRBV7-6 and TRBJ2-3; D ambiguous. The germline V gene has CDR1 SGHVS and CDR2 FNYEAQ. The CDR3 sequence is 13 residues long. Trimming left V 10 bases short and J 1 base short, with 12 bases between. The CDR3 region has the DNA TGTGCCATCGGGCGAGGAGGCACAGATACGCAGTATTTT. It codes for CAIGRGGTDTQYF. Combining the CDR3 with reference TRBV7-6 and TRBJ2-3 gives the whole variable domain GAGVSQSPRYKVTKRGQDVALRCDPISGHVSLYWYRQALGQGPEFLTYFNYEAQQDKSGLPNDRFSAERPEGSISTLTIQRTEQRDSAMYRCAIGRGGTDTQYFGPGTRLTVL.

The CDR3 DNA follows: TGTGCCAGCAGCCAAAGCGGACAACATCGTACCGGGGAGCTGTTTTTT. Translating gives CASSQSGQHRTGELFF. The genes are TRBV14 and TRBJ2-2; the D gene could be TRBD1 or TRBD2 (5 bases each). Germline values: CDR1 SGHDN, CDR2 FVKESK. CDR3 length: 16 residues. Trimming removed 2 bases from V and 5 bases from J, with 15 bases in between.

V is TRBV15 and J is TRBJ1-3; the D is unclear. CDR3 size: 16 residues. From germline, CDR1 is LNHNV and CDR2 YYDKDF (reference sequence). V gave up 3 bases and J gave up 1 base, with 13 bases separating them. CDR3 bases: TGTGCCACCAGCAGGCCCCCCCTCGGGTCTGGAAACACCATATATTTT. The encoded protein is CATSRPPLGSGNTIYF.

This clonotype was detected a few times. This chain joins TRBV3-1 and TRBJ2-3; 8 bases are shared with TRBD2. This CDR3 has 17 residues. Germline CDR1 LGHDT, CDR2 YNNKEL (reference sequence). V lost 1 base to trimming and J lost 0 bases; unmatched junction nucleotides: 6. Written as DNA, the CDR3 is TGTGCCAGCAGCCAAGGGGCGGGGGGCTTTAGCACAGATACGCAGTATTTT. Translating it yields CASSQGAGGFSTDTQYF.

This clonotype has a handful of counts. J is TRBJ2-5 and V is TRBV20-1, with 10 bases lining up with TRBD2. V shed 1 base, J shed 5 bases, and the junction held 13 bases outside the gene matches. In germline, CDR1 is DFQATT, CDR2 SNEGSKA (reference sequence). The CDR3 loop spans 17 amino acids. In DNA form, the CDR3 reads TGCAGTGCTAGAGCTCTAAGGAGCGGGGGGGCCGGGGAGACCCAGTACTTC. Protein sequence: CSARALRSGGAGETQYF.

The rearrangement joins TRBV7-3 to TRBJ2-7; 9 nucleotides agree with TRBD2. Per the germline V gene, CDR1 is SGHTA and CDR2 is FQGTGA. With V trimmed by 2 bases and J by 1 base, 3 bases remained unmatched. The CDR3 consists of 15 residues. DNA of the CDR3: TGTGCCAGCAGCTTATTTAGCGGGGGATCCTACGAGCAGTACTTC. This sequence encodes CASSLFSGGSYEQYF.

This clonotype was observed a few times. The rearrangement links TRBV6-4 to TRBJ2-2; the match to TRBD2 covers 7 bases. Germline V gives CDR1 MRHNA, CDR2 SNTAGT. CDR3 size: 16 residues. With V trimmed by 0 bases and J by 4 bases, 5 bases remained unmatched. The CDR3 bases are TGTGCCAGCAGTGACTCGAGTGGGGGGGGCACCGGGGAGCTGTTTTTT. It codes for CASSDSSGGGTGELFF.

This clonotype was seen only a few times. This rearrangement joins TRBV29-1 to TRBJ2-7; 7 bases are a match to TRBD1. The ends lost 5 bases at V and 4 bases at J; junction bases unmatched: 14. The CDR3 length is 15 residues. CDR1 SQVTM and CDR2 ANQGSEA come from the germline V gene. As DNA, the CDR3 is TGCAGCGTTTCGGCCCCGGGACAGATTTCTTACGAGCAGTACTTC. Its translation is CSVSAPGQISYEQYF.

This clonotype was counted many times. V usage is TRBV7-2 and J usage is TRBJ2-3, with 7 bases fitting TRBD1. The trim removed 4 bases at V and 2 bases at J, leaving 9 bases unmatched. Germline assignment: CDR1 SGHTA and CDR2 FQGNSA. The CDR3 length is 16 residues. Written as DNA, the CDR3 is TGTGCCAGCAGCTCAACGCCCGACAGGGTCACAGATACGCAGTATTTT. Translation: CASSSTPDRVTDTQYF. The full variable domain, completed using reference TRBV7-2 and TRBJ2-3, is GAGVSQSPSNKVTEKGKDVELRCDPISGHTALYWYRQSLGQGLEFLIYFQGNSAPDKSGLPSDRFSAERTGGSVSTLTIQRTQQEDSAVYLCASSSTPDRVTDTQYFGPGTRLTVL.

Here the CDR3 reads CASSPQMGQYTEAFF. As DNA, the CDR3 is TGTGCCAGCAGCCCTCAGATGGGGCAGTATACTGAAGCTTTCTTT. J is TRBJ1-1 and V is TRBV14; perhaps TRBD1 as D (5 bases). The CDR3 consists of 15 residues. Deletions cut 4 bases from V and 5 bases from J, with 17 bases between. The germline V gene has CDR1 SGHDN and CDR2 FVKESK.

The table lists this clonotype with a few counts. The genes are TRBV7-8 and TRBJ2-1; D not resolved. CDR1 SGHVS and CDR2 FQNEAQ come from the germline V gene. Trimming pared 5 bases from V and 8 bases from J, leaving 7 bases between. The CDR3 contains 11 residues. CDR3 sequence reads: CASSLWDEQFF. The CDR3 coding sequence is TGTGCCAGCAGCCTTTGGGATGAGCAGTTCTTC.

This clonotype was counted only a few times. This sequence joins TRBV27 and TRBJ1-3, with TRBD1 as a possible D gene (5 bases). The ends were cut back, 6 bases at V and 5 bases at J, with 20 bases in the middle. The germline CDR1 and CDR2 sequences are MNHEY and SMNVEV (reference sequence). This CDR3 spans 16 amino acids. The CDR3, as DNA: TGTGCCAGCAGAAGGAATGGGGGGGGTACCCGAAACACCATATATTTT. This sequence encodes CASRRNGGGTRNTIYF.

The rearrangement links TRBV6-5 to TRBJ1-1; D gene ambiguous. CDR3 length equals 14 residues. V lost 0 bases and J lost 3, with 8 bases in between. Germline loops: CDR1 MNHEY, CDR2 SVGAGI. The CDR3 DNA reads as TGTGCCAGCAGTTACTCAGGAGAGGACACTGAAGCTTTCTTT. It specifies CASSYSGEDTEAFF.

This clonotype was seen repeatedly, ten times or more. In DNA, the CDR3 is TGCAGCGTTGGTCTAGCGGACTTCAATGAGCAGTTCTTC. This codes for CSVGLADFNEQFF. This chain uses TRBV29-1 with TRBJ2-1, with 7 bases that match TRBD2. Germline V lookup: CDR1 SQVTM, CDR2 ANQGSEA. CDR3 length equals 13 residues. J gave up 6 bases and V 4 bases, and 6 bases lay outside the gene matches.

This chain connects TRBV7-9 to TRBJ2-1; 12 bases are shared with TRBD2. The CDR3 is made up of 17 amino acids. The V and J ends lost 0 bases and 7 bases, in that order; junction bases with no gene match: 7. From germline, CDR1 is SEHNR and CDR2 FQNEAQ (reference sequence). CDR3: CASSLAPSGGAGNEQFF. The CDR3 nucleotides read TGTGCCAGCAGCTTAGCTCCTAGCGGGGGGGCCGGTAATGAGCAGTTCTTC. The full variable domain, with the rest looked up from reference TRBV7-9 and TRBJ2-1, is DTGVSQNPRHKITKRGQNVTFRCDPISEHNRLYWYRQTLGQGPEFLTYFQNEAQLEKSRLLSDRFSAERPKGSFSTLEIQRTEQGDSAMYLCASSLAPSGGAGNEQFFGPGTRLTVL.

This chain joins TRBV19 and TRBJ2-3; D uncertain. The V end was cut by 4 bases, the J end by 2 bases, with 7 bases between. The germline V gene encodes CDR1 LNHDA and CDR2 SQIVND (reference sequence). This CDR3 comprises 13 residues. In nucleotides, the CDR3 is TGTGCCAGTAGTAGTGCAGTCACAGATACGCAGTATTTT. It codes for CASSSAVTDTQYF.

This clonotype was detected only once. The chain joins TRBV12-3 or TRBV12-4 to TRBJ1-2; D might be TRBD1 (5 bases). The germline V and J ends were trimmed by 6 bases and 4 bases, with 15 bases remaining between them. This CDR3 has 14 amino acids. The DNA of the CDR3 is TGTGCCAGCAGAACGAGGGGCGGCAGCTATGGCTACACCTTC. This sequence encodes CASRTRGGSYGYTF.

There are a few counts of this clonotype. The rearrangement links TRBV10-1 to TRBJ2-7, with a tentative D call TRBD2 (5 bases). With 0 bases removed from V and 2 bases from J, the gap between germline ends came to 8 bases. CDR1 WNHNN and CDR2 SYGVQD come from the germline V gene (reference sequence). CDR3 length: 14 residues. For the CDR3, the DNA is TGCGCCAGCAGTGAGTCCCGGCGGGCCTACGAGCAGTACTTC. It translates to CASSESRRAYEQYF.

This clonotype has ten or more counts. The rearrangement joins TRBV29-1 to TRBJ1-1; D call uncertain. The V end lost 4 bases, the J end lost 1 base, and 4 bases lay between the germline ends. The CDR3 covers 11 residues. Germline loops: CDR1 SQVTM, CDR2 ANQGSEA. The CDR3 region has the DNA TGCAGCGTTGCAAGGAACACTGAAGCTTTCTTT. Protein sequence: CSVARNTEAFF.

The chain employs TRBV6-5 and TRBJ2-7; 9 nucleotides match TRBD1. The CDR3 runs to 14 residues. Germline V gives CDR1 MNHEY, CDR2 SVGAGI. J was trimmed by 6 bases and V by 6 bases; bases with no gene match: 9. The CDR3 DNA sequence: TGTGCCAGCAGGGCCGGGACAGGGCGGAGCGAGCAGTACTTC. This gives the protein CASRAGTGRSEQYF.

This clonotype was recorded a few times. The chain is built from TRBV6-1 and TRBJ2-2; the D gene is possibly TRBD2 (6 bases). Deletions cut 4 bases from V and 3 bases from J, with 15 bases between. CDR1 MNHNS and CDR2 SASEGT come from the germline V gene. CDR3 length: 16 residues. The CDR3 DNA sequence: TGTGCCAGCAGTGGGCAATGGGGGGATCACACCGGGGAGCTGTTTTTT. It yields the protein CASSGQWGDHTGELFF.

This chain uses TRBV12-3 or TRBV12-4 with TRBJ2-3, with D possibly matching TRBD1 (6 bases). V gave up 3 bases and J gave up 7 bases, with 14 bases separating them. This CDR3 comprises 14 residues. The chain's CDR3 is CASSFSQGVNTQYF. CDR3 DNA: TGTGCCAGCAGTTTTTCACAGGGCGTAAATACGCAGTATTTT.

This clonotype was seen once. The rearrangement joins TRBV12-3 or TRBV12-4 to TRBJ2-7; 8 bases align to TRBD1. The CDR3 is 13 amino acids. Trimming took 5 bases from V and 2 from J; bases not matched to a gene: 2. The CDR3 loop is CASSRTGPYEQYF. As DNA, the CDR3 is TGTGCCAGCAGTCGGACAGGGCCCTACGAGCAGTACTTC.

V is TRBV27 and J is TRBJ2-2, with D tentatively TRBD2 (7 bases). V was cut by 4 bases and J by 8 bases, with 17 bases left in between. Looked up from germline, CDR1 is MNHEY and CDR2 is SMNVEV (reference sequence). This CDR3 region has 15 residues. The CDR3 here is CASSWGGHSIGELFF. The CDR3 DNA reads as TGTGCCAGCAGTTGGGGGGGCCATTCGATAGGGGAGCTGTTTTTT.

There are a few counts of this clonotype. This rearrangement joins TRBV10-2 to TRBJ2-1; D call uncertain. This CDR3 has 12 residues. V was clipped by 7 bases and J by 3 bases, with 7 bases between them. Per the germline V gene, CDR1 is WSHSY and CDR2 is SAAADI. CDR3 sequence (DNA): TGCGCCAGCAACGGCGACTACAATGAGCAGTTCTTC. As protein: CASNGDYNEQFF.

This chain joins TRBV10-3 and TRBJ2-1; D might be TRBD2 (6 bases). V gave up 3 bases and J gave up 4 bases, with 13 bases separating them. This CDR3 contains 15 residues. The germline V gene has CDR1 ENHRY and CDR2 SYGVKD. CDR3 protein: CAISDLGGLYNEQFF. The CDR3 DNA follows: TGTGCCATCAGTGATTTGGGGGGTTTATACAATGAGCAGTTCTTC.

The chain joins TRBV20-1 to TRBJ2-3, with D maybe TRBD1 (5 bases). The CDR3 totals 18 residues. Germline V gene data show CDR1 as DFQATT and CDR2 as SNEGSKA (reference sequence). Deletions cut 0 bases from V and 0 bases from J, with 19 bases between. This CDR3 reads CSARDAATGFTSTDTQYF. The CDR3 bases are TGCAGTGCTAGAGACGCCGCCACAGGATTTACTAGCACAGATACGCAGTATTTT.

The chain joins TRBV6-5 to TRBJ1-5, with 8 bases aligning to TRBD1. The ends lost 5 bases at V and 7 bases at J; junction bases unmatched: 13. CDR3 length: 16 residues. CDR1 and CDR2 (germline): MNHEY, SVGAGI. The CDR3 DNA reads TGTGCCAGCAGTCCTGACAGGGGAGGCTCGGAACAGCCCCAGCATTTT. It yields the protein CASSPDRGGSEQPQHF.